This T cell receptor (beta chain) derives from a study of cytomegalovirus exposure and HLA in healthy donors. Turning to the study itself: The early release's HLA-typed donors yielded 65 million to 85 million unique TCRs. Study outcomes and limitations: It was 164 TCR beta chains that were listed as cytomegalovirus-associated.

PCR primers comprised 60 Vbeta and 13 Jbeta primers. Measured with immunoSEQ multiplex PCR; TCRdb has only the in-frame clones, and not every one. The sample has about 93,000 clones, 82% seen once; the top ten hold 3.8%. Note on this clone: Its antigen is not known.

The CDR3 totals 14 residues. Germline V CDR1 and CDR2: SGHAT, FQNNGV. Trimming took 5 bases from V and 3 from J, leaving 14 bases between them. What was sequenced was PBMCs. The receptor was isolated from a middle-aged man in good health and CMV-seronegative. V usage is TRBV11-2 and J usage is TRBJ2-7; tentative D call: TRBD2 (5 bases). Here the CDR3 DNA reads TGTGCCAGCAGCGTCCGAGAGGGATTCTACGAGCAGTACTTC. This translates into CASSVREGFYEQYF.